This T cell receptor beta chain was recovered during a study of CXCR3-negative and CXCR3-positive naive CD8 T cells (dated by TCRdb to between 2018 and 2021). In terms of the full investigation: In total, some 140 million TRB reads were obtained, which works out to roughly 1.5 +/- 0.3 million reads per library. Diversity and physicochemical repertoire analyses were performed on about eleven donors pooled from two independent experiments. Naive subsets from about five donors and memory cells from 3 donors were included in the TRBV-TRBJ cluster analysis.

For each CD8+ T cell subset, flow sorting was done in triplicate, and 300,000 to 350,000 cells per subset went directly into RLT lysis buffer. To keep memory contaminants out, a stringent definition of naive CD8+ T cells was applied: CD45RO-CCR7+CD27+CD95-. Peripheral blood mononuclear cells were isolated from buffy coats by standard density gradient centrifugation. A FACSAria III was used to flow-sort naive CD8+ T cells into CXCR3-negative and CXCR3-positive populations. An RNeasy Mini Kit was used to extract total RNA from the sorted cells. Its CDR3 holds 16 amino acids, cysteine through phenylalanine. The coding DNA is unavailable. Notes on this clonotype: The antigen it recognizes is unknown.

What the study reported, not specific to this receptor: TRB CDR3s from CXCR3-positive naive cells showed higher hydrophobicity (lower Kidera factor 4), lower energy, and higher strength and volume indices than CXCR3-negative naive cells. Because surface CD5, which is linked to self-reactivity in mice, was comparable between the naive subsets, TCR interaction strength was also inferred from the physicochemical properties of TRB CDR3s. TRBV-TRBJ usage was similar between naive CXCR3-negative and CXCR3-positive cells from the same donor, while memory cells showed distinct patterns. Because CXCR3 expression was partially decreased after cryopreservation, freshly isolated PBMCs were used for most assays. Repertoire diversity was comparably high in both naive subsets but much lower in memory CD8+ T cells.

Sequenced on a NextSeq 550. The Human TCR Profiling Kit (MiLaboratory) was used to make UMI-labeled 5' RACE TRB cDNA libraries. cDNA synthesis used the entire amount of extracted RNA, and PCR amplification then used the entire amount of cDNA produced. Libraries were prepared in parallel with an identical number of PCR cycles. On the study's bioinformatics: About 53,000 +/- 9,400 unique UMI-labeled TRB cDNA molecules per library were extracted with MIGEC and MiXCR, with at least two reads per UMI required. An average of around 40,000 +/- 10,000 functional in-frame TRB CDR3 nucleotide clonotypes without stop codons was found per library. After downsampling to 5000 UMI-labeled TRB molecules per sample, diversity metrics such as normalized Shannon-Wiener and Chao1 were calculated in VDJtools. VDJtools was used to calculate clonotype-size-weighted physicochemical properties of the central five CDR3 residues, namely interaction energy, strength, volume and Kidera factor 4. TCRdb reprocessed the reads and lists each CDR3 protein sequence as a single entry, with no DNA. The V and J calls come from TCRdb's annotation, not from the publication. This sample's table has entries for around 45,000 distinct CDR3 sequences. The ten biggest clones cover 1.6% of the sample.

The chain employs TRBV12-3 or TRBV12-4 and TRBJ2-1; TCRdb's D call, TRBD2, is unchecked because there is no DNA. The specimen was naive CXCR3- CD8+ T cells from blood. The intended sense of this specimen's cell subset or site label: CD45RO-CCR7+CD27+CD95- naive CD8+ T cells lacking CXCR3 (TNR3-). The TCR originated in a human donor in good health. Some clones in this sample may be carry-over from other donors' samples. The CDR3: CASSPLLAGGYNEQFF.